The 15 T cell receptor beta chains reported below all come from one sample, sequenced in a study of cytomegalovirus exposure and HLA in healthy donors. With 60 Vbeta and 13 Jbeta primers, the PCR was carried out. Profiling relied on immunoSEQ multiplex PCR, and the TCRdb table lists in-frame clones only, not all of them. Its table records 100,000 to 150,000 clones. Sequences were obtained from PBMCs. Receptors originate from a man between 25 and 39 years old in good health and CMV-seronegative.

The J gene is TRBJ1-1, the V gene TRBV29-1, with D possibly being TRBD1 (6 bases). The V gene's germline CDR1 is SQVTM and CDR2 ANQGSEA. The CDR3 extends over 14 amino acids. The germline V and J ends were trimmed by 0 bases and 0 bases, with 8 bases remaining between them. The CDR3 protein is CSVEDGQMNTEAFF. For the CDR3, the DNA is TGCAGCGTTGAAGACGGACAGATGAACACTGAAGCTTTCTTT.

V and J are TRBV5-1 and TRBJ1-2; D uncertain. This CDR3 contains 13 residues. Trimming shortened V by 4 bases and J by 2 bases, and 9 bases separated the two germline ends. Looked up from germline, CDR1 is SGHRS and CDR2 is YFSETQ. DNA of the CDR3: TGCGCCAGCAGCCCCTACAGCAACTATGGCTACACCTTC. Its translation is CASSPYSNYGYTF.

The CDR3 region has the DNA TGTGCCAGCACGGGCGGGAGGTTCAATGAGCAGTTCTTC. This encodes CASTGGRFNEQFF. This chain links TRBV7-2 with TRBJ2-1, with 8 nucleotides matching TRBD2. Trimming removed 7 bases from V and 6 bases from J; junction bases left unmatched: 5. Germline V gene lookup returns CDR1 SGHTA and CDR2 FQGNSA. CDR3 length equals 13 residues.

The chain is built from TRBV11-2 and TRBJ2-2; D is possibly TRBD2 (6 bases). CDR1 SGHAT and CDR2 FQNNGV come from the germline V gene. The CDR3 contains 13 residues. Trimming took off 5 bases at V and 6 bases at J, with 10 bases between the two ends. CDR3 DNA: TGTGCCAGCAGCCAAGTAGCGGCCGGGGAGCTGTTTTTT. As protein: CASSQVAAGELFF.

CDR3 amino acids: CASSLRYRTATGELFF. DNA for the CDR3: TGTGCCAGCAGTTTAAGATACAGGACAGCCACCGGGGAGCTGTTTTTT. The chain recombines TRBV28 with TRBJ2-2, with D possibly being TRBD1 (6 bases). The CDR3 has 16 amino acids. The germline V gene has CDR1 MDHEN and CDR2 SYDVKM. Trimming shortened V by 2 bases and J by 4 bases, and 14 bases separated the two germline ends.

The V call is TRBV28, the J call TRBJ1-1, with 8 bases matching TRBD1. CDR1 is MDHEN and CDR2 is SYDVKM in the germline V gene. After removal of 5 bases from V and 10 bases from J, the junction contained 3 bases not matched to a gene. This CDR3 has 11 amino acids. The CDR3 sequence: CASSPDRGAFF. Here the CDR3 DNA reads TGTGCCAGCAGTCCTGACAGGGGAGCTTTCTTT.

The chain recombines TRBV29-1 with TRBJ2-3; D might be TRBD1 (6 bases). CDR1 and CDR2 (germline): SQVTM, ANQGSEA. V was pared by 0 bases and J by 4 bases, with 14 bases between. The CDR3 contains 15 residues. The CDR3 sequence: CSVEDTGKGSDTQYF. CDR3 in DNA: TGCAGCGTTGAAGACACAGGGAAGGGTTCAGATACGCAGTATTTT.

The chain combines TRBV30 with TRBJ2-2, with D possibly matching TRBD2 (5 bases). Trimming left V 1 base short and J 4 bases short, with 13 bases between. This CDR3 spans 15 amino acids. Germline loops: CDR1 GTSNPN, CDR2 SVGIG (reference sequence). CDR3 DNA sequence: TGTGCCTGGAGTGGTCCCCTAGCCGGCACCGGGGAGCTGTTTTTT. This encodes CAWSGPLAGTGELFF.

The chain combines TRBV30 with TRBJ2-1; 7 nucleotides match TRBD2. The CDR3 loop spans 13 amino acids. Per the germline V gene, CDR1 is GTSNPN and CDR2 is SVGIG (reference sequence). J was trimmed by 9 bases and V by 5 bases; bases with no gene match: 10. The CDR3 region has the DNA TGTGCCTGGGGCCACGGCGGGAGCCCTGAGCAGTTCTTC. It translates to CAWGHGGSPEQFF.

This chain uses TRBV4-1 with TRBJ2-1, with D possibly TRBD1 on 6 matching bases. The CDR3 runs to 17 residues. Between the trimmed V and J ends, which lost 3 bases and 0 bases, there was a span of 15 bases. The germline gives CDR1 MGHRA, CDR2 YSYEKL. Written as DNA, the CDR3 is TGCGCCAGCAGCCAGCCCGGGACACATAGCTCCTACAATGAGCAGTTCTTC. Translated: CASSQPGTHSSYNEQFF.

Of note for this clone: The sample has other DNA sequences that encode this CDR3 too. The chain links TRBV28 to TRBJ1-1, with no clear D. Germline V gene lookup returns CDR1 MDHEN and CDR2 SYDVKM. The CDR3 spans 12 residues. Trimming removed 4 bases from V and 2 bases from J, with 5 bases in between. The CDR3 here is CASSSENTEAFF. CDR3 in DNA: TGTGCCAGCAGTTCAGAAAACACTGAAGCTTTCTTT.

V is TRBV7-9 and J is TRBJ1-1, with D unresolved. This CDR3 spans 14 amino acids. Germline CDR1 and CDR2: SEHNR and FQNEAQ (reference sequence). Trimming pared 3 bases from V and 1 base from J, leaving 9 bases between. CDR3 bases: TGTGCCAGCAGCTTTACGGGGTCGAACACTGAAGCTTTCTTT. This gives the protein CASSFTGSNTEAFF.

The rearrangement links TRBV11-2 to TRBJ2-7, with D possibly TRBD1 on 6 matching bases. Germline V gives CDR1 SGHAT, CDR2 FQNNGV. This CDR3 contains 12 residues. V lost 5 bases and J lost 5, with 10 bases in between. The CDR3, as DNA: TGTGCCAGCAGCGTAAGGGGGAACGAGCAGTACTTC. This translates into CASSVRGNEQYF.

The rearrangement uses TRBV4-3 and TRBJ2-6; D perhaps matches TRBD1 (6 bases). Germline V gene lookup returns CDR1 LGHNA and CDR2 YSLEER. This CDR3 is built from 16 residues. V was shortened by 4 bases and J by 0 bases, with 10 bases between the two germline ends. The CDR3 nucleotides are TGCGCCAGCAGCCGATCACAGGGCTCTGGGGCCAACGTCCTGACTTTC. The encoded protein is CASSRSQGSGANVLTF.

J is TRBJ1-1 and V is TRBV28; 12 bases align to TRBD1. The CDR3 has 13 residues. Trimming took 2 bases from V and 12 from J; bases not matched to a gene: 4. Germline V lookup: CDR1 MDHEN, CDR2 SYDVKM. The CDR3, as DNA: TGTGCCAGCAGTTTAGGGACAGGGGGCTCAACTTTCTTT. It codes for CASSLGTGGSTFF.